Sequencing of this T cell receptor (beta chain) was carried out in a study of siplizumab effects on memory and regulatory T cells. Points on this clone: What it binds is not known.

Data came from immunoSEQ multiplex PCR; TCRdb stores just in-frame clones and leaves some out. The data contain roughly 68,000 clones, roughly 80% of them singletons. General observations from the study: Naive T cells appeared more varied than memory cells and looked like key alloresponse contributors.

The sequencing sample was made of memory CD4+ T cells sorted from blood. This TCR was recovered from a human donor in good health.

CDR3 in amino acids: CASRDRGDTGELFF. CDR3 in DNA: TGTGCCAGCAGGGACAGGGGCGACACCGGGGAGCTGTTTTTT. V usage is TRBV2 and J usage is TRBJ2-2, with 9 bases that match TRBD1. Germline V gene data show CDR1 as SNHLY and CDR2 as FYNNEI. Trimming cost V 6 bases and J 3 bases; bases outside gene matches: 2. The length of the CDR3 is 14 residues.